This T cell receptor beta chain was sequenced during a study of PD-1 blockade in mismatch repair-deficient tumors. At the level of the study: Patients had eleven to twelve mismatch repair-deficient cancer types and were previously treated and progressing.

Generated by immunoSEQ multiplex PCR, the TCRdb table keeps only in-frame clones and is missing some. The sample includes 30,000 to 35,000 clones, 65% to 85% of them seen just once. This clone was recorded a few times. Its specificity is unknown. V shed 6 bases, J shed 2 bases, and the junction held 4 bases outside the gene matches. The CDR3 runs to 14 residues. CDR1 is MNHNS and CDR2 is SASEGT in the germline V gene. Study-level findings and limits: After pembrolizumab, tumor-resident clones rose rapidly, then generally contracted before radiologic responses.

The receptor's source is an adult with mismatch repair-deficient cancer. The V and J genes are TRBV6-1 and TRBJ2-7, with 10 nucleotides matching TRBD2. The sample consisted of PBMCs, taken 6 weeks after starting pembrolizumab. CDR3 sequence (DNA): TGTGCCAGCAGCGGGACTAGCGCGCCCTACGAGCAGTACTTC. Protein product: CASSGTSAPYEQYF.